This T cell receptor beta chain was recorded in a study of blood T cell repertoires in COVID-19. TCRdb's table, derived via immunoSEQ multiplex PCR, lists solely in-frame clones and lacks some. The sample records approximately 260,000 clones, 80% to 85% being singletons. Trimming took 0 bases from V and 7 from J, leaving 10 bases between them. CDR1 and CDR2 from the germline V gene are GTSNPN and SVGIG (reference sequence). The CDR3 totals 14 residues. Participants came from about 24 US areas, aged roughly 18 to 100 years. The clonotype originates from a man in his fifties who had recovered from COVID-19. The J gene is TRBJ1-6, the V gene TRBV30; D remains unclear. The sequenced sample was PBMCs or T cells enriched from blood (not recorded which). The CDR3 loop reads CAWSVRNENSPLHF. The CDR3 DNA follows: TGTGCCTGGAGTGTACGAAACGAGAATTCACCCCTCCACTTT.